This entry features one T cell receptor (beta chain) sequence. Per the study methods: Nucleated cell counts were estimated from reference gene primer amplification. Data came from immunoSEQ multiplex PCR; TCRdb stores just in-frame clones and leaves some out. V and J calls and clone size are copied from that table; D and trimming were computed from the DNA. The table shows 250,000 to 400,000 clones, with more than 70% occurring only once. These data belong to a study of blood T cell repertoires in COVID-19. Study-level information: There were acute and convalescent COVID-19 samples, and they came from the United States, Italy and Spain. PBMCs, B-cell-depleted T cells, or T cells provided the cDNA or gDNA that made up the material.

Recruited during active infection, patients (from Seattle) were subsequently followed longitudinally. J gave up 4 bases and V 7 bases, and 8 bases lay outside the gene matches. This CDR3 is 14 amino acids long. The germline gives CDR1 LNHDA, CDR2 SQIVND (reference sequence). The sequence was collected from a woman aged 30 to 39 with COVID-19, enrolled during active disease. This chain joins TRBV19 and TRBJ2-5; 8 nucleotides agree with TRBD1. Material for sequencing was peripheral blood. CDR3 amino acids: CASTTGRGLETQYF. The CDR3, as DNA: TGTGCCAGTACAACGGGCAGGGGGCTAGAGACCCAGTACTTC.